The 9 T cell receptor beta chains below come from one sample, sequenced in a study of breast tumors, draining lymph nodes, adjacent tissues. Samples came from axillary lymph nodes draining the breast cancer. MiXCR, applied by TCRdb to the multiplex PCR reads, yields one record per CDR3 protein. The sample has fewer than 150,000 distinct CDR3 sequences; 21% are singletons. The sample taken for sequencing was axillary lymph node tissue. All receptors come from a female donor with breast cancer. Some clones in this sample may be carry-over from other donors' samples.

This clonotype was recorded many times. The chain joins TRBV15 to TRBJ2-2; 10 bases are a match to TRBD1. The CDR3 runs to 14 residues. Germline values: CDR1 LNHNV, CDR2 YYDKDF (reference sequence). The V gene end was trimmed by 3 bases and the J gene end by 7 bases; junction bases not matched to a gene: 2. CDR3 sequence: CATSRGQGYGELFF. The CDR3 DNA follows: TGTGCCACCAGCAGGGGACAGGGGTACGGGGAGCTGTTTTTT.

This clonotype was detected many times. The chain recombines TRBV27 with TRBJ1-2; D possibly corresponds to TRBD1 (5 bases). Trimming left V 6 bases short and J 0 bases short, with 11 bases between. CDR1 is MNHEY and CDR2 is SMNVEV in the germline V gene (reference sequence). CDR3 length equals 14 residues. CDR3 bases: TGTGCCAGCAGACGAGGGGATTCTAACTATGGCTACACCTTC. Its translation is CASRRGDSNYGYTF.

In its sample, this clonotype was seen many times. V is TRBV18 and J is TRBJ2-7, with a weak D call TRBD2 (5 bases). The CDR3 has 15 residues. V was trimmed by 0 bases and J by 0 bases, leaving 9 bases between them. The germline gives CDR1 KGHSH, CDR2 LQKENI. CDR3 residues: CASSPPTGSSYEQYF. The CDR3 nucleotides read TGTGCCAGCTCACCACCGACGGGGAGCTCCTACGAGCAGTACTTC. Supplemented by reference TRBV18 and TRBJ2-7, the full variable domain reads NAGVMQNPRHLVRRRGQEARLRCSPMKGHSHVYWYRQLPEEGLKFMVYLQKENIIDESGMPKERFSAEFPKEGPSILRIQQVVRGDSAAYFCASSPPTGSSYEQYFGPGTRLTVT.

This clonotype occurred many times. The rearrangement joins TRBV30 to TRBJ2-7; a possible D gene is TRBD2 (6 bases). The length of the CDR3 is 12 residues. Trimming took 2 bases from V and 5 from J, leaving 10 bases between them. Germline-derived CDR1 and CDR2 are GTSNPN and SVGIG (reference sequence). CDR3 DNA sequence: TGTGCCTGGAGTCTGGGGGGAAACGAGCAGTACTTC. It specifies CAWSLGGNEQYF. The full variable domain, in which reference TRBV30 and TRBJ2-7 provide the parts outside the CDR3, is SQTIHQWPATLVQPVGSPLSLECTVEGTSNPNLYWYRQAAGRGLQLLFYSVGIGQISSEVPQNLSASRPQDRQFILSSKKLLLSDSGFYLCAWSLGGNEQYFGPGTRLTVT.

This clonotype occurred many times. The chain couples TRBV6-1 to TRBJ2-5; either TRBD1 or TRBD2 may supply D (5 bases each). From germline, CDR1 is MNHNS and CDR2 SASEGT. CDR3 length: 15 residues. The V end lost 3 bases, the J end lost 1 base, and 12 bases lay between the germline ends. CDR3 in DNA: TGTGCCAGCAGTGAGTTCGGGGACCTCCAAGAGACCCAGTACTTC. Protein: CASSEFGDLQETQYF.

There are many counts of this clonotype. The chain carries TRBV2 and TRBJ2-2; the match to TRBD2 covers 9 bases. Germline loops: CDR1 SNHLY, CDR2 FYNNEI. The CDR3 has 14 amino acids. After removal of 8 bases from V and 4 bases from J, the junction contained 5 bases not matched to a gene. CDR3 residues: CASSASGATGELFF. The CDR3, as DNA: TGTGCCAGCTCGGCTAGCGGGGCCACCGGGGAGCTGTTTTTT.

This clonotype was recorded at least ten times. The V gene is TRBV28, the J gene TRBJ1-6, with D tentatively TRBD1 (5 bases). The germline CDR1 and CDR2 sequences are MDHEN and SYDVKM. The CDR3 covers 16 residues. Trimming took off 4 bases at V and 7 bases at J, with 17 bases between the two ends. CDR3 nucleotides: TGTGCCAGCAGTTCAAACCGAGACGAGGGGAATTCACCCCTCCACTTT. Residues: CASSSNRDEGNSPLHF.

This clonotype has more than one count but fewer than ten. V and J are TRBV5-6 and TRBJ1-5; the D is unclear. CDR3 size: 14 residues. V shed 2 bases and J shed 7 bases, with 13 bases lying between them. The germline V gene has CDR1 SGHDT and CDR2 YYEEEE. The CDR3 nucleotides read TGTGCCAGCAGCTTACACCCCCAGTCGCAGCCCCAGCATTTT. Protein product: CASSLHPQSQPQHF.

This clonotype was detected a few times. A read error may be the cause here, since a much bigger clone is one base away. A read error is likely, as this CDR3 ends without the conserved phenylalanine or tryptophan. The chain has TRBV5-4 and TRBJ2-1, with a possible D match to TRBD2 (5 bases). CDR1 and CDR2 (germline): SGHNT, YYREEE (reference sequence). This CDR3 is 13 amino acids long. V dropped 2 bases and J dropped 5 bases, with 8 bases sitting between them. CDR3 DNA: TGTGCCAGCAGCTTTTGGCGGGACAATGAGCAGTTCCTC. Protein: CASSFWRDNEQFL.